These 15 T cell receptor beta chains originate from one sample sequenced in a study of blood T cell repertoires in COVID-19. Repertoires were generated with immunoSEQ multiplex PCR, while TCRdb's copy carries only in-frame clones and drops some. Here the sample spans about 190,000 clones, 84% being singletons. The sequenced material came from PBMCs or T cells enriched from blood (not recorded which). These receptors came from a woman in her twenties or thirties who had been exposed to COVID-19.

This chain uses TRBV6-6 with TRBJ2-3, with D possibly matching TRBD1 (7 bases). The V and J ends lost 7 bases and 1 base respectively, with 15 bases between them. The CDR3 length is 15 residues. In germline, CDR1 is MNHNY, CDR2 SVGAGI (reference sequence). CDR3 loop: CASKRQGGRTDTQYF. In nucleotides, the CDR3 is TGTGCCAGCAAGAGACAGGGAGGCCGCACAGATACGCAGTATTTT.

This clone was observed a single time. V gene TRBV27 combines with J gene TRBJ1-1; D is ambiguous. CDR1 is MNHEY and CDR2 is SMNVEV in the germline V gene (reference sequence). The V gene lost 2 bases and the J gene lost 0 bases, with 7 bases spanning the gap. CDR3 length equals 14 residues. CDR3 in amino acids: CASSLGQMNTEAFF. For the CDR3, the DNA is TGTGCCAGCAGTTTAGGGCAGATGAACACTGAAGCTTTCTTT.

This chain connects TRBV29-1 to TRBJ2-7; TRBD1 agrees at 9 bases. The CDR3 has 14 amino acids. Germline assignment: CDR1 SQVTM and CDR2 ANQGSEA. Unmatched junction bases numbered 4, after V lost 4 bases and J lost 0 bases. CDR3 amino acids: CSVVTTGGSYEQYF. As DNA, the CDR3 is TGCAGCGTTGTAACGACAGGGGGCTCCTACGAGCAGTACTTC.

This sequence joins TRBV9 and TRBJ1-2, with D possibly being TRBD1 (5 bases). The germline CDR1 and CDR2 sequences are SGDLS and YYNGEE. The length of the CDR3 is 16 residues. V was shortened by 0 bases and J by 2 bases, with 14 bases between the two germline ends. The DNA for the CDR3 is TGTGCCAGCAGCGTAGCTTTAGATGGGGCGAACTATGGCTACACCTTC. Protein sequence: CASSVALDGANYGYTF.

The chain employs TRBV7-9 and TRBJ2-3; 10 bases agree with TRBD2. V trimming: 1 base; J trimming: 5 bases; junction bases outside the gene matches: 6. This CDR3 is built from 16 residues. The germline V gene encodes CDR1 SEHNR and CDR2 FQNEAQ (reference sequence). The CDR3 bases are TGTGCCAGCAGCTTAGGCAGCGGGGGGGCCGAAGATACGCAGTATTTT. This encodes CASSLGSGGAEDTQYF.

The rearrangement links TRBV7-9 to TRBJ2-2, with D possibly being TRBD2 (7 bases). V dropped 5 bases and J dropped 3 bases, with 16 bases sitting between them. The CDR3 runs to 16 residues. Germline V gene lookup returns CDR1 SEHNR and CDR2 FQNEAQ (reference sequence). The CDR3 spells CASSLLGGPDTGELFF. The CDR3, as DNA: TGTGCCAGCAGCCTCCTGGGGGGGCCGGACACCGGGGAGCTGTTTTTT.

The CDR3 spells CASSPGRAGGYTF. The CDR3 DNA follows: TGTGCCAGCAGCCCCGGACGAGCGGGGGGCTACACCTTC. The V and J genes are TRBV3-1 (or the pseudogene TRBV3-2) and TRBJ1-2, with no clear D. Trimming pared 4 bases from V and 8 bases from J, leaving 14 bases between. CDR3 length: 13 residues. The germline V gene encodes CDR1 LGHDT and CDR2 YNNKEL (reference sequence).

This chain links TRBV10-3 with TRBJ2-2, with 12 nucleotides matching TRBD2. Germline V gene data show CDR1 as ENHRY and CDR2 as SYGVKD. The ends lost 6 bases at V and 5 bases at J; junction bases unmatched: 16. This CDR3 comprises 19 residues. The CDR3 DNA reads as TGTGCCATCAGAAGGACTAGCGGGGTCCGAGGGCCGAGTACCGGGGAGCTGTTTTTT. This translates into CAIRRTSGVRGPSTGELFF.

The V gene is TRBV3-1 (or the pseudogene TRBV3-2), the J gene TRBJ2-2, with a possible D match to TRBD1 (5 bases). V lost 3 bases and J lost 0, with 11 bases in between. Germline loops: CDR1 LGHDT, CDR2 YNNKEL (reference sequence). This CDR3 is built from 16 residues. CDR3 sequence reads: CASSHSGQANTGELFF. The CDR3 nucleotides are TGTGCCAGCAGCCACTCCGGACAAGCGAACACCGGGGAGCTGTTTTTT.

This clone was seen a single time. The rearrangement uses TRBV2 and TRBJ2-7, with D possibly TRBD1 on 5 matching bases. The V end lost 2 bases, the J end lost 2 bases, and 7 bases lay between the germline ends. The CDR3 totals 13 residues. Per the germline V gene, CDR1 is SNHLY and CDR2 is FYNNEI. CDR3: CASSEQGPYEQYF. The CDR3 bases are TGTGCCAGCAGTGAACAGGGTCCCTACGAGCAGTACTTC.

V usage is TRBV9 and J usage is TRBJ2-2; the match to TRBD2 covers 11 bases. The junction had 6 bases not matched to a gene; V was cut back by 3 bases and J by 5 bases. This CDR3 is built from 16 residues. Germline-derived CDR1 and CDR2 are SGDLS and YYNGEE. The CDR3 bases are TGTGCCAGCAGCGCTTTAGCGGGGGGGAGAACCGGGGAGCTGTTTTTT. Amino acids: CASSALAGGRTGELFF.

This clone has a handful of counts. The gene calls are TRBV2 and TRBJ1-4, with 9 nucleotides matching TRBD1. This CDR3 is built from 14 residues. J gave up 8 bases and V 4 bases, and 5 bases lay outside the gene matches. CDR1 is SNHLY and CDR2 is FYNNEI in the germline V gene. In DNA, the CDR3 is TGTGCCAGCAGTGTTGGGACAGGGAGGGAAAAACTGTTTTTT. Protein: CASSVGTGREKLFF.

The V gene is TRBV21-1, the J gene TRBJ1-2; the D call TRBD1 from the table was never checked on the DNA. TRBV21-1 is a pseudogene locus. This CDR3 is built from 17 residues. This CDR3 reads CASSKVPSRQGVYGYTF. The CDR3 nucleotides are TGTGCCAGCAGCAAAGTCCCATCTAGGCAGGGGGTCTATGGCTACACCTTC.

A remark on this clone: The junction does not match germline at one end; this may be a read error. J is TRBJ2-1 and V is TRBV7-7; maybe TRBD1 (5 bases). The CDR3 spans 13 residues. The germline CDR1 and CDR2 sequences are SSHAT and FNYEAQ (reference sequence). This CDR3 reads CASSRTHYNEQFF. The CDR3 nucleotides read TGTGCTAGCAGCCGGACACACTACAATGAGCAGTTCTTC.

The chain joins TRBV30 to TRBJ1-6; D call uncertain. Per the germline V gene, CDR1 is GTSNPN and CDR2 is SVGIG (reference sequence). The length of the CDR3 is 13 residues. V lost 4 bases and J 9 bases, leaving 13 bases between the germline ends. This CDR3 is CAWNRGETSPLHF. The CDR3 nucleotides are TGTGCCTGGAACCGGGGAGAAACTTCACCCCTCCACTTT.